One and the same sample provided the 27 T cell receptor beta chains below, sequenced in a study of cytomegalovirus exposure and HLA in healthy donors. With 60 Vbeta and 13 Jbeta primers, the PCR was carried out. Sequencing was performed with immunoSEQ multiplex PCR; in TCRdb, only in-frame clones are kept and a portion is missing. This repertoire includes roughly 50,000 clones. Input material: PBMCs. The source of these receptors is a man aged 35-49 years in good health and CMV-seropositive.

This sequence joins TRBV9 and TRBJ2-3; D is possibly TRBD1 (5 bases). This CDR3 region has 12 residues. From germline, CDR1 is SGDLS and CDR2 YYNGEE. Trimming cost V 7 bases and J 3 bases, with 9 bases left between them. In DNA form, the CDR3 reads TGTGCCAGCGGGGCCTCTACAGATACGCAGTATTTT. This gives the protein CASGASTDTQYF. Drawing the rest from reference TRBV9 and TRBJ2-3, the complete variable domain is DSGVTQTPKHLITATGQRVTLRCSPRSGDLSVYWYQQSLDQGLQFLIQYYNGEERAKGNILERFSAQQFPDLHSELNLSSLELGDSALYFCASGASTDTQYFGPGTRLTVL.

The chain links TRBV19 to TRBJ2-7, with a possible D match to TRBD1 (6 bases). Germline V gene sequence: CDR1 LNHDA, CDR2 SQIVND (reference sequence). The CDR3 spans 14 residues. The V gene lost 11 bases and the J gene lost 3 bases, with 20 bases spanning the gap. In nucleotides, the CDR3 is TGTGCCTCTCCCCGCCAGGGGATTGACTACGAGCAGTACTTC. Protein product: CASPRQGIDYEQYF.

The chain combines TRBV5-8 with TRBJ1-1; D gene ambiguous. The CDR3 covers 14 residues. Germline CDR1 and CDR2: SGHTS and YDEGEE. Trimming shortened V by 3 bases and J by 1 base, and 10 bases separated the two germline ends. This chain's CDR3 is CASSWERGNTEAFF. Written as DNA, the CDR3 is TGTGCCAGCAGCTGGGAGAGAGGGAACACTGAAGCTTTCTTT.

This sequence joins TRBV13 and TRBJ1-2; 7 bases align to TRBD1. Germline V gene sequence: CDR1 PRHDT, CDR2 FYEKMQ (reference sequence). V lost 0 bases and J lost 4; bases outside the gene matches: 2. This CDR3 has 14 residues. The CDR3, as DNA: TGTGCCAGCAGCTTAGGGACAGGGCTCTATGGCTACACCTTC. Translating it yields CASSLGTGLYGYTF.

The chain combines TRBV18 with TRBJ2-7, with D tentatively TRBD1 (6 bases). CDR1 and CDR2 (germline): KGHSH, LQKENI. The CDR3 is made up of 13 amino acids. Trimming cost V 7 bases and J 2 bases, with 12 bases left between them. The DNA for the CDR3 is TGTGCCAGCTTAAAGACAGGCACCTACGAGCAGTACTTC. This codes for CASLKTGTYEQYF. The full variable domain, in which reference TRBV18 and TRBJ2-7 provide the parts outside the CDR3, is NAGVMQNPRHLVRRRGQEARLRCSPMKGHSHVYWYRQLPEEGLKFMVYLQKENIIDESGMPKERFSAEFPKEGPSILRIQQVVRGDSAAYFCASLKTGTYEQYFGPGTRLTVT.

The chain is built from TRBV5-7 and TRBJ2-1, with TRBD1 identical over 8 bases. TRBV5-7 is assigned to the ORF class and has an uncertain function. V gave up 2 bases and J gave up 5 bases; unmatched junction bases: 6. The CDR3 is 15 amino acids. CDR3 protein: CASSFRDRPNNEQFF. The CDR3 coding sequence is TGTGCCAGCAGCTTCCGGGACAGGCCAAACAATGAGCAGTTCTTC.

The gene calls are TRBV28 and TRBJ1-4; D remains ambiguous. The V end lost 3 bases, the J end lost 0 bases, and 8 bases lay between the germline ends. The CDR3 length is 15 residues. CDR1 is MDHEN and CDR2 is SYDVKM in the germline V gene. The CDR3 region is CASSFPDSTNEKLFF. DNA of the CDR3: TGTGCCAGCAGTTTCCCAGACTCAACTAATGAAAAACTGTTTTTT.

The chain has TRBV30 and TRBJ1-1; D not certain. The CDR3 sequence is 14 residues long. Germline CDR1 reads GTSNPN; CDR2 reads SVGIG (reference sequence). V lost 3 bases to trimming and J lost 6 bases, with 17 bases between them. CDR3 amino acids: CAWRPASSGSEAFF. The CDR3 DNA reads as TGTGCCTGGAGACCCGCGAGCTCGGGGTCTGAAGCTTTCTTT.

The chain links TRBV19 to TRBJ1-2; tentatively, D is TRBD1 (6 bases). V lost 3 bases and J 8 bases, leaving 10 bases between the germline ends. Looked up from germline, CDR1 is LNHDA and CDR2 is SQIVND (reference sequence). CDR3 length equals 12 residues. The CDR3 DNA reads TGTGCCAGTAGTATCAGGCAGGGGGGCTACACCTTC. Translated, it gives CASSIRQGGYTF.

About this clone: Other DNA variants within this sample encode the same CDR3. The genes are TRBV4-2 and TRBJ1-6; tentative D call: TRBD1 (6 bases). V lost 4 bases to trimming and J lost 5 bases, with 9 bases between them. Germline V CDR1 and CDR2: LGHNA, YNFKEQ. This CDR3 contains 14 residues. CDR3 amino acids: CASSPGHDNSPLHF. CDR3 in DNA: TGTGCCAGCAGCCCGGGACACGATAATTCACCCCTCCACTTT.

V and J are TRBV15 and TRBJ2-7; 9 bases line up with TRBD2. V was pared by 1 base and J by 7 bases, with 11 bases of the junction left unmatched. The CDR3 has 16 residues. The germline V gene has CDR1 LNHNV and CDR2 YYDKDF (reference sequence). This CDR3 reads CATSRVLAGGPGEQYF. The CDR3 region has the DNA TGTGCCACCAGCAGAGTCCTCGCGGGGGGGCCGGGGGAGCAGTACTTC.

CDR3 sequence: CASSVALGTSGSQETQYF. The CDR3 bases are TGTGCCAGCAGCGTAGCGCTAGGGACTAGCGGGAGCCAAGAGACCCAGTACTTC. The V call is TRBV9, the J call TRBJ2-5, with TRBD2 matching over 14 bases. The CDR3 is 18 amino acids. Germline V CDR1 and CDR2: SGDLS, YYNGEE. Trimming removed 0 bases from V and 1 base from J; junction bases left unmatched: 5.

The chain carries TRBV6-5 and TRBJ2-2; no firm D call. V lost 0 bases, J lost 5 bases, and 4 bases lay in between. Germline CDR1 is MNHEY and CDR2 is SVGAGI. This CDR3 comprises 13 residues. The CDR3 region is CASSYSETGELFF. As DNA, the CDR3 is TGTGCCAGCAGTTACTCGGAGACCGGGGAGCTGTTTTTT.

V gene TRBV18 combines with J gene TRBJ2-5; no clear D gene. Trimming took 3 bases from V and 2 from J, leaving 7 bases between them. The CDR3 length is 13 residues. The germline V gene has CDR1 KGHSH and CDR2 LQKENI. The CDR3, as DNA: TGTGCCAGCTCACCTGGGCAGCAAGAGACCCAGTACTTC. Protein sequence: CASSPGQQETQYF.

As concerns this clone: Germline is not matched at one junction end, which may reflect a read error. The chain joins TRBV7-7 to TRBJ2-7; TRBD1 agrees at 9 bases. The length of the CDR3 is 13 residues. Germline CDR1 SSHAT, CDR2 FNYEAQ (reference sequence). The CDR3 here is CASSPDRGYEQYF. In nucleotides, the CDR3 is TGTGCTAGCAGCCCGGACAGGGGCTACGAGCAGTACTTC.

In regard to this clone: At the DNA level, this CDR3 is encoded by other sequences in the same sample as well. The CDR3 loop is CASSVGLAGTGELFF. The CDR3 nucleotides are TGTGCCAGCAGCGTAGGACTAGCCGGTACCGGGGAGCTGTTTTTT. V is TRBV9 and J is TRBJ2-2; TRBD2 matches 7 bases. The V and J ends lost 0 bases and 5 bases, in that order; junction bases with no gene match: 4. Germline values: CDR1 SGDLS, CDR2 YYNGEE. The CDR3 is made up of 15 amino acids.

The chain joins TRBV30 to TRBJ2-1, with 12 positions matching TRBD2. The CDR3 spans 15 residues. V dropped 8 bases and J dropped 6; count of bases not matched to a gene: 11. Germline CDR1 reads GTSNPN; CDR2 reads SVGIG (reference sequence). CDR3 residues: CAGTRLAGEVNEQFF. The DNA for the CDR3 is TGTGCCGGGACCCGACTAGCGGGAGAGGTCAATGAGCAGTTCTTC.

The gene calls are TRBV28 and TRBJ1-5; D gene unclear. This CDR3 spans 15 amino acids. CDR1 MDHEN and CDR2 SYDVKM come from the germline V gene. V was pared by 6 bases and J by 7 bases, with 19 bases between. The CDR3: CASSSPGVNRQPQHF. As DNA, the CDR3 is TGTGCCAGCAGCTCCCCGGGAGTAAATAGGCAGCCCCAGCATTTT.

The V and J genes are TRBV11-1 and TRBJ2-1; 11 bases fit TRBD2. With V trimmed by 5 bases and J by 9 bases, 18 bases remained unmatched. The CDR3 is 18 amino acids. Germline V gene sequence: CDR1 SGHAT, CDR2 FQDESV (reference sequence). Here the CDR3 DNA reads TGTGCCAGCAGCCCCTTCTTATTACTAGCGGGAGAATGGGGTGAGCAGTTCTTC. The encoded protein is CASSPFLLLAGEWGEQFF.

V and J are TRBV7-9 and TRBJ2-1; D unclear. Germline V gene data show CDR1 as SEHNR and CDR2 as FQNEAQ (reference sequence). Trimming cost V 4 bases and J 7 bases, with 14 bases left between them. This CDR3 contains 14 residues. CDR3 bases: TGTGCCAGCAGCTCCGACGCGCTCGGGAATGAGCAGTTCTTC. Amino acid sequence: CASSSDALGNEQFF.

This chain links TRBV29-1 with TRBJ2-3, with D maybe TRBD1 (6 bases). The CDR3 runs 14 residues. Trimming removed 8 bases at V and 5 bases at J, with 20 bases between. CDR1 is SQVTM, CDR2 ANQGSEA, per germline. CDR3 region: CSTGQSGGVDTQYF. For the CDR3, the DNA is TGCAGCACCGGACAGTCAGGAGGTGTAGATACGCAGTATTTT.

The V and J genes are TRBV9 and TRBJ2-5, with D tentatively TRBD1 (6 bases). The CDR3 totals 16 residues. V was clipped by 4 bases and J by 2 bases, with 18 bases between them. The germline V gene has CDR1 SGDLS and CDR2 YYNGEE. The CDR3 bases are TGTGCCAGCAGCCCAAGGGGGAGTGTCGGGCAAGAGACCCAGTACTTC. As protein: CASSPRGSVGQETQYF.

The CDR3, as DNA: TGTGCCAGCAGTTCCGGGCAGGGGGCAGGAGGGGAAAAACTGTTTTTT. Protein: CASSSGQGAGGEKLFF. The rearrangement joins TRBV6-5 to TRBJ1-4; 8 bases agree with TRBD1. J was trimmed by 8 bases and V by 4 bases; bases with no gene match: 12. The CDR3 has 16 residues. From germline, CDR1 is MNHEY and CDR2 SVGAGI.

V usage is TRBV9 and J usage is TRBJ2-7; 11 bases fit TRBD1. This CDR3 contains 13 residues. CDR1 SGDLS and CDR2 YYNGEE come from the germline V gene. The V segment lost 2 bases and the J segment 6 bases; nucleotides outside the gene matches: 1. The CDR3 loop reads CASSVGQGAEQYF. In DNA form, the CDR3 reads TGTGCCAGCAGCGTCGGACAGGGGGCCGAGCAGTACTTC.

The J gene is TRBJ2-7, the V gene TRBV10-3; no clear D gene. V lost 6 bases and J 0 bases, leaving 9 bases between the germline ends. The CDR3 runs to 13 residues. Looked up from germline, CDR1 is ENHRY and CDR2 is SYGVKD. The CDR3 sequence is CAISRDNSYEQYF. CDR3 in DNA: TGTGCCATCAGCCGTGACAACTCCTACGAGCAGTACTTC.

This CDR3 reads CASSQGAENSPLHF. CDR3 DNA sequence: TGCGCCAGCAGCCAAGGGGCCGAGAATTCACCCCTCCACTTT. V and J are TRBV4-3 and TRBJ1-6; D uncertain. Germline CDR1 is LGHNA and CDR2 is YSLEER. The CDR3 runs to 14 residues. The V gene lost 1 base and the J gene lost 7 bases, with 8 bases spanning the gap.

The genes are TRBV4-3 and TRBJ2-4, with D tentatively TRBD1 (6 bases). V gave up 2 bases and J gave up 7 bases, with 21 bases separating them. The germline V gene encodes CDR1 LGHNA and CDR2 YSLEER. CDR3 size: 17 residues. This chain's CDR3 is CASSQSPMAEQGNIQYF. CDR3 nucleotides: TGCGCCAGCAGCCAAAGTCCCATGGCAGAGCAGGGGAACATTCAGTACTTC.